This TCR beta chain was observed in a study of blood T cell repertoires in COVID-19. About the research overall: Spain, Italy and the United States supplied samples that represented acute and convalescent COVID-19. PBMCs, B-cell-depleted T cells, or T cells provided the cDNA or gDNA that made up the material.

How the authors handled the data: Reference gene primers were amplified, and this amplification served to estimate nucleated cell counts. The assay was immunoSEQ multiplex PCR, and TCRdb's table has in-frame clones only and misses some. That table furnishes V, J and clone size, whereas the DNA furnished D and trimming. The sample has approximately 470,000 clones; 70% to 90% are singletons. Germline CDR1 LNHDA, CDR2 SQIVND (reference sequence). V was clipped by 6 bases and J by 5 bases, with 19 bases between them. The CDR3 sequence is 15 residues long. The clonotype originates from a human donor in a cohort sampled during active COVID-19. The sequencing input was peripheral blood. The chain uses TRBV19 and TRBJ1-1, with D perhaps matching TRBD1 (5 bases). CDR3 region: CASRYLWRGGTEAFF. CDR3 coding DNA: TGTGCCAGTAGATACCTTTGGAGGGGAGGGACTGAAGCTTTCTTT.